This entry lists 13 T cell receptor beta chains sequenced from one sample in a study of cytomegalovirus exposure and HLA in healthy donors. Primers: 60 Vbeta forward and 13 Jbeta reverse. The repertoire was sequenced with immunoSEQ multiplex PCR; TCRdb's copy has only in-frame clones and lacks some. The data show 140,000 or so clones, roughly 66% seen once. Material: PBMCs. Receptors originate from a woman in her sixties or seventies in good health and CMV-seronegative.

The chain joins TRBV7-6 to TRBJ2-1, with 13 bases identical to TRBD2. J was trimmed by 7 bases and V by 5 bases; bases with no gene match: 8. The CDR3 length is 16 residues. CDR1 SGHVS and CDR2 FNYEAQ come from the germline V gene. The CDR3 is CASSIGLAGAPNEQFF. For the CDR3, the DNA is TGTGCCAGCAGCATCGGACTAGCGGGGGCGCCAAATGAGCAGTTCTTC.

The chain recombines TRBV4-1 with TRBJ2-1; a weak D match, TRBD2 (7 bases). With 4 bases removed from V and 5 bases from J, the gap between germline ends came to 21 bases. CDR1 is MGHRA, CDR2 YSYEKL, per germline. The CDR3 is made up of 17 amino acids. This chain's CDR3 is CASSLYFAGAIHNEQFF. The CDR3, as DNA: TGCGCCAGCAGCCTTTACTTCGCGGGGGCCATACACAATGAGCAGTTCTTC.

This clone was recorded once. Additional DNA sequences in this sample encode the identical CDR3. CDR3 in amino acids: CASSLERLNTEAFF. CDR3 bases: TGCGCCAGCAGCTTGGAACGGTTGAACACTGAAGCTTTCTTT. This rearrangement joins TRBV5-1 to TRBJ1-1; D call uncertain. There are 14 residues in the CDR3. Trimming removed 0 bases at V and 0 bases at J, with 6 bases between. Germline-derived CDR1 and CDR2 are SGHRS and YFSETQ.

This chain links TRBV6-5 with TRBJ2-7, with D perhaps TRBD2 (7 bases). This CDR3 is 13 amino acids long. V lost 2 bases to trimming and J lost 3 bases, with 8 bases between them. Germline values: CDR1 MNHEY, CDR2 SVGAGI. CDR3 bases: TGTGCCAGCAGTTACAGGGGGGGCTACGAGCAGTACTTC. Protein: CASSYRGGYEQYF.

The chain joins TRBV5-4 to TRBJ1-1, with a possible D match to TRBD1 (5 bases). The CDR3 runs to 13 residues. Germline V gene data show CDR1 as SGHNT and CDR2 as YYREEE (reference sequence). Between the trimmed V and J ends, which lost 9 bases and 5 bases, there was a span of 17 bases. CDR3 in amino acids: CAISGGVTTEAFF. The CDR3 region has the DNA TGTGCCATCTCCGGGGGGGTAACGACTGAAGCTTTCTTT.

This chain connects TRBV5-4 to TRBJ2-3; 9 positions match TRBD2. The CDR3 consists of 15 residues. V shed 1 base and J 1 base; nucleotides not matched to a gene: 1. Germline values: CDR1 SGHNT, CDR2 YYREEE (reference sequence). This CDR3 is CASSLKRGGTDTQYF. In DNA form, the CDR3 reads TGTGCCAGCAGCTTGAAGCGGGGGGGCACAGATACGCAGTATTTT.

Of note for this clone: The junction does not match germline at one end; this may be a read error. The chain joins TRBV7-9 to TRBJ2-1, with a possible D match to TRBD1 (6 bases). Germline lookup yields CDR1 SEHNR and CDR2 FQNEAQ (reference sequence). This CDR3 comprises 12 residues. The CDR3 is CSSSPQGNEQFF. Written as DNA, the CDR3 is TGTTCCAGCAGCCCACAGGGTAATGAGCAGTTCTTC.

Written as DNA, the CDR3 is TGTGCCAGCAGCTTAAAGACAGGGGGAGGCACTGAAGCTTTCTTT. Translating gives CASSLKTGGGTEAFF. The rearrangement uses TRBV5-4 and TRBJ1-1; 9 bases are shared with TRBD1. V shed 2 bases, J shed 4 bases, and the junction held 6 bases outside the gene matches. Germline CDR1 and CDR2: SGHNT and YYREEE (reference sequence). The CDR3 extends over 15 amino acids.

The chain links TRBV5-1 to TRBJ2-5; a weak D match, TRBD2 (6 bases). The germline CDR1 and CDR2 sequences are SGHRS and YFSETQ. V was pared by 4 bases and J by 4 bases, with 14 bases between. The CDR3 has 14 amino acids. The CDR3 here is CASSPNGGRETQYF. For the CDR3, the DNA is TGCGCCAGCAGCCCCAACGGGGGTCGAGAGACCCAGTACTTC.

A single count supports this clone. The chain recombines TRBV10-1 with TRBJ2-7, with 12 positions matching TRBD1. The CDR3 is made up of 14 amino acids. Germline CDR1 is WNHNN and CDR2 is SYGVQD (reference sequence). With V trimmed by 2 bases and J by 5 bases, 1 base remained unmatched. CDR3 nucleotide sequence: TGCGCCAGCAGTGAGGGGACAGGGGGCCACGAGCAGTACTTC. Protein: CASSEGTGGHEQYF.

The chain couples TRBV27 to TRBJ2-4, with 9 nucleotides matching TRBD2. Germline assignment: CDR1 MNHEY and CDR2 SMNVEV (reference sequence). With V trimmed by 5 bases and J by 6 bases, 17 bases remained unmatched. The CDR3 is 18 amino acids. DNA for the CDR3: TGTGCCAGCAGTCCCCTGCTGATGAGCGGGAGGAGGGGAAACATTCAGTACTTC. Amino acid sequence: CASSPLLMSGRRGNIQYF.

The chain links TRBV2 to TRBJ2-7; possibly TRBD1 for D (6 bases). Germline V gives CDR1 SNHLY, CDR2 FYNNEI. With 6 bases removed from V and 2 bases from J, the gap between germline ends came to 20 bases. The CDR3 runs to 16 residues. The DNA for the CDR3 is TGTGCCAGCAGACGGGACAAGCAGGAGACAGCCTACGAGCAGTACTTC. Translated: CASRRDKQETAYEQYF.

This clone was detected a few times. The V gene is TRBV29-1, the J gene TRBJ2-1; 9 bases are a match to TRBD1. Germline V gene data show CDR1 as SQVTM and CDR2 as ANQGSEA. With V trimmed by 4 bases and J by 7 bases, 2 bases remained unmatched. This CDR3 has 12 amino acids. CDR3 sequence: CSVGTGANEQFF. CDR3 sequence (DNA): TGCAGCGTTGGGACAGGGGCTAATGAGCAGTTCTTC.